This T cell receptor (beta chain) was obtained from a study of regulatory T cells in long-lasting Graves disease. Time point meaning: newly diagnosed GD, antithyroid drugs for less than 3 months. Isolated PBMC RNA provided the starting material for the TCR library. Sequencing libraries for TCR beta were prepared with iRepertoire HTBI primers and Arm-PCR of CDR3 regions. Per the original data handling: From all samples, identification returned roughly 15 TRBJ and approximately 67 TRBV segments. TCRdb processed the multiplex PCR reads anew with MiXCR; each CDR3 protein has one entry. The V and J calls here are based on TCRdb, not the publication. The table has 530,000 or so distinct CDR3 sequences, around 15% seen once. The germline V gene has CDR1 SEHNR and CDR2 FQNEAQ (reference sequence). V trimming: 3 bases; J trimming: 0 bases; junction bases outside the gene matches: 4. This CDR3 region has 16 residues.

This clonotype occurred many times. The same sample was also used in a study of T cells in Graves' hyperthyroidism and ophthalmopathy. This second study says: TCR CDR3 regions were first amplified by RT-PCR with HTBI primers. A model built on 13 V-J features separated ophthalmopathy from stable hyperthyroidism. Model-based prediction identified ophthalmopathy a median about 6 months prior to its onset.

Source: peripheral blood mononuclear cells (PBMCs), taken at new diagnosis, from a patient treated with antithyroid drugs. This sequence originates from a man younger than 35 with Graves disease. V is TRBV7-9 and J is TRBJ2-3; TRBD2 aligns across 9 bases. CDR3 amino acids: CASSLSTSGSTDTQYF. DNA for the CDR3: TGTGCCAGCAGCTTGTCGACTAGCGGAAGCACAGATACGCAGTATTTT. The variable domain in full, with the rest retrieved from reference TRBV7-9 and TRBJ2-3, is DTGVSQNPRHKITKRGQNVTFRCDPISEHNRLYWYRQTLGQGPEFLTYFQNEAQLEKSRLLSDRFSAERPKGSFSTLEIQRTEQGDSAMYLCASSLSTSGSTDTQYFGPGTRLTVL.